This section outlines one TCR beta chain sequence together with its context. Authors' processing steps: Cell counts per sample came from amplifying reference gene primers. This table comes from immunoSEQ multiplex PCR, and its TCRdb copy is limited to in-frame clones, with some not included. V, J and clone size are those of that table, while D and trimming were read from the DNA. The repertoire holds over 150,000 clones, with 90% as singletons. The CDR3 covers 18 residues. V shed 0 bases and J 7 bases; nucleotides not matched to a gene: 8. Germline CDR1 and CDR2: KGHSH and LQKENI. The sample is drawn from a study of blood T cell repertoires in COVID-19.

Sequencing input: peripheral blood. This sequence originates from a man over 45 with acute or convalescent COVID-19. The chain carries TRBV18 and TRBJ2-1; 14 nucleotides match TRBD2. CDR3 region: CASSPPGLAGARWNEQFF. CDR3 nucleotide sequence: TGTGCCAGCTCACCACCGGGACTAGCGGGGGCGCGGTGGAATGAGCAGTTCTTC.